This passage covers 6 T cell receptor beta chains from one sample sequenced in a study of human T cells and chemical hapten exposure. Documented time point: patch test 1, 2 weeks after DPC sensitization. The treatment here: therapeutic diphenylcyclopropenone sensitization with weekly scalp DPC. Using its own MiXCR run on the RACE reads, TCRdb lists one record per CDR3 protein. The sample lists 70,000 to 80,000 distinct CDR3 sequences; approximately 29% were seen once. Specimen: whole blood, collected in connection with sensitization to the hapten diphenylcyclopropenone (DPC). The receptor set was obtained from a man aged 40-55 years with alopecia areata. Some clones in this sample may be carry-over from other donors' samples.

V gene TRBV12-3 or TRBV12-4 combines with J gene TRBJ2-5; TRBD2 aligns across 8 bases. J was trimmed by 1 base and V by 6 bases; bases with no gene match: 4. This CDR3 region has 14 residues. The CDR3 sequence is CASRTTSGQETQYF. DNA of the CDR3: TGTGCCAGCAGGACAACTAGCGGCCAAGAGACCCAGTACTTC.

This clonotype was recorded at least ten times. This chain uses TRBV10-3 with TRBJ2-1, with no clear D. In germline, CDR1 is ENHRY, CDR2 SYGVKD. There are 11 residues in the CDR3. Trimming cost V 4 bases and J 7 bases, with 5 bases left between them. The CDR3 region is CAISVGNEQFF. CDR3 DNA sequence: TGTGCCATCAGTGTGGGGAATGAGCAGTTCTTC.

This clonotype was detected only once. The chain couples TRBV3-1 to TRBJ1-1; D gene unclear. V shed 1 base and J shed 4 bases, with 4 bases lying between them. CDR1 is LGHDT, CDR2 YNNKEL, per germline (reference sequence). The CDR3 has 12 amino acids. The CDR3 spells CASSQGSTEAFF. The DNA for the CDR3 is TGTGCCAGCAGCCAAGGGAGCACTGAAGCTTTCTTT.

This clonotype was observed a handful of times. This chain uses TRBV7-2 with TRBJ2-1, with 8 bases identical to TRBD2. With 1 base clipped from V and 7 bases from J, the junction kept 6 bases outside the gene matches. The CDR3 extends over 15 amino acids. Germline assignment: CDR1 SGHTA and CDR2 FQGNSA. DNA of the CDR3: TGTGCCAGCAGCTTAGGCGGGGCGGGAGGTAATGAGCAGTTCTTC. This codes for CASSLGGAGGNEQFF.

This clonotype has more than one count but fewer than ten. The chain joins TRBV20-1 to TRBJ2-7; 13 positions match TRBD2. CDR1 and CDR2 (germline): DFQATT, SNEGSKA (reference sequence). V was clipped by 1 base and J by 2 bases; unmatched bases: 14. The CDR3 totals 19 residues. The CDR3 is CSARGPRTSGSRFTYEQYF. The CDR3, as DNA: TGCAGTGCTAGAGGCCCCAGGACTAGCGGGAGTAGGTTCACCTACGAGCAGTACTTC.

This clonotype has a single count. This chain connects TRBV28 to TRBJ2-1; D unresolved. This CDR3 spans 14 amino acids. CDR1 MDHEN and CDR2 SYDVKM come from the germline V gene. Trimming pared 2 bases from V and 8 bases from J, leaving 13 bases between. The CDR3 nucleotides read TGTGCCAGCAGTTTAGTTGGTAGATACGATGAGCAGTTCTTC. Translating gives CASSLVGRYDEQFF.